The 20 T cell receptor beta chains given below trace back to one sample, sequenced in a study of T-cell reconstitution after alpha-beta-depleted transplantation in children. It was with unique molecular identifiers that the TCRbeta library was prepared. TCRdb fed the PCR reads into MiXCR, producing one record per CDR3 protein. The sample holds about 340,000 distinct CDR3 sequences, about an eighth seen once. Source: PBMCs, taken from the stem cell graft. The receptors derive from a human donor who donated a stem cell graft to a child with Fanconi anemia.

This clonotype showed up many times. This rearrangement joins TRBV2 to TRBJ1-1; 9 nucleotides line up with TRBD1. Per germline, CDR1 SNHLY and CDR2 FYNNEI. This CDR3 comprises 13 residues. The V and J ends lost 6 bases and 4 bases, in that order; junction bases with no gene match: 3. CDR3 bases: TGTGCCAGCAGCGGACAGGGGTCCACTGAAGCTTTCTTT. It encodes CASSGQGSTEAFF. The full variable domain, with the rest looked up from reference TRBV2 and TRBJ1-1, is EPEVTQTPSHQVTQMGQEVILRCVPISNHLYFYWYRQILGQKVEFLVSFYNNEISEKSEIFDDQFSVERPDGSNFTLKIRSTKLEDSAMYFCASSGQGSTEAFFGQGTRLTVV.

The J gene is TRBJ2-3, the V gene TRBV12-3 or TRBV12-4, with D perhaps given as TRBD1 or TRBD2 (5 bases each). The CDR3 is 13 amino acids. The V end was cut by 4 bases, the J end by 3 bases, with 8 bases between. The DNA for the CDR3 is TGTGCCAGCAGTTGGGGGAAGACAGATACGCAGTATTTT. Its protein product is CASSWGKTDTQYF.

The chain is built from TRBV5-5 and TRBJ2-7; 7 bases fit TRBD1. This CDR3 spans 14 amino acids. CDR1 is SGHKS, CDR2 YYEKEE, per germline (reference sequence). V lost 4 bases and J lost 3; bases outside the gene matches: 7. The CDR3 nucleotides read TGTGCCAGCAGCCCCCGACAGGGATTCTACGAGCAGTACGTC. Translation: CASSPRQGFYEQYV.

This clonotype was observed many times. The chain combines TRBV6-5 with TRBJ1-3; no clear D. The germline V and J ends were trimmed by 4 bases and 3 bases, with 16 bases remaining between them. The CDR3 is 16 residues long. Germline V gives CDR1 MNHEY, CDR2 SVGAGI. CDR3 sequence (DNA): TGTGCCAGCAGTTCCCCTCTTCTTCTAGATGGAAACACCATATATTTT. Translated: CASSSPLLLDGNTIYF.

This rearrangement joins TRBV12-3 or TRBV12-4 to TRBJ1-6; 8 bases fit TRBD1. This CDR3 region has 15 residues. After removal of 3 bases from V and 8 bases from J, the junction contained 6 bases not matched to a gene. Written as DNA, the CDR3 is TGTGCCAGCAGTTTCCATGGACAGGGTGATTCACCCCTCCACTTT. Its protein product is CASSFHGQGDSPLHF.

Remarks on this clonotype: A read error may account for a junction end that differs from germline. This chain connects TRBV11-1 to TRBJ1-1; D gene unclear. Germline V gene lookup returns CDR1 SGHAT and CDR2 FQDESV (reference sequence). The CDR3 is 14 amino acids. For the CDR3, the DNA is TGTGCCAGCACAGCCGCAACTCCTAGTAGTGAATCTTTCTTT. Protein sequence: CASTAATPSSESFF.

V usage is TRBV6-2 or TRBV6-3 and J usage is TRBJ1-1; 7 bases match TRBD1. CDR1 and CDR2 from the germline V gene are MNHEY and SVGEGT. The CDR3 consists of 15 residues. V was clipped by 2 bases and J by 10 bases; unmatched bases: 13. The CDR3 nucleotides read TGTGCCAGCAGTTACCTAGGGGACAGCAAGTCGGGAGCTTTCTTT. Its translation is CASSYLGDSKSGAFF.

The chain carries TRBV3-1 and TRBJ2-3, with 9 bases fitting TRBD2. Trimming at V came to 1 base and at J to 1 base, leaving 3 bases not matched to a gene. The CDR3 is made up of 16 amino acids. From germline, CDR1 is LGHDT and CDR2 YNNKEL (reference sequence). In DNA form, the CDR3 reads TGTGCCAGCAGCCAAGCCAAGCGGGGGGGCACAGATACGCAGTATTTT. Translation gives CASSQAKRGGTDTQYF.

The J gene is TRBJ1-1, the V gene TRBV7-2; unclear D gene. The ends were cut back, 1 base at V and 4 bases at J, with 13 bases in the middle. Germline V gene lookup returns CDR1 SGHTA and CDR2 FQGNSA. This CDR3 has 15 amino acids. The CDR3 DNA sequence: TGTGCCAGCAGCTTAGATTTTAACCCCACCACTGAAGCTTTCTTT. This translates into CASSLDFNPTTEAFF. Combining the CDR3 with reference TRBV7-2 and TRBJ1-1 gives the whole variable domain GAGVSQSPSNKVTEKGKDVELRCDPISGHTALYWYRQSLGQGLEFLIYFQGNSAPDKSGLPSDRFSAERTGGSVSTLTIQRTQQEDSAVYLCASSLDFNPTTEAFFGQGTRLTVV.

The rearrangement links TRBV5-1 to TRBJ1-6; 8 nucleotides align to TRBD1. After removal of 3 bases from V and 9 bases from J, the junction contained 8 bases not matched to a gene. There are 15 residues in the CDR3. Germline loops: CDR1 SGHRS, CDR2 YFSETQ. The CDR3 sequence is CASSWGAQGVSPLHF. The CDR3 DNA reads as TGCGCCAGCAGCTGGGGGGCACAGGGGGTTTCACCCCTCCACTTT.

This clonotype was seen a handful of times. This chain links TRBV20-1 with TRBJ1-5, with 8 bases lining up with TRBD1. CDR1 and CDR2 from the germline V gene are DFQATT and SNEGSKA (reference sequence). This CDR3 is built from 15 residues. V was clipped by 3 bases and J by 5 bases; unmatched bases: 9. In DNA form, the CDR3 reads TGCAGTGCTAGTATGTCAGGGGGCGGTTATCAGCCCCAGCATTTT. Its translation: CSASMSGGGYQPQHF.

DNA of the CDR3: TGCAGTGCTAGCGCCCAGAGGGGGGTAGGGACTGAAGCTTTCTTT. Residues: CSASAQRGVGTEAFF. The rearrangement uses TRBV20-1 and TRBJ1-1, with D possibly being TRBD1 (6 bases). Germline CDR1 reads DFQATT; CDR2 reads SNEGSKA (reference sequence). The CDR3 is made up of 15 amino acids. The V end was cut by 3 bases, the J end by 5 bases, with 19 bases between.

Concerning this clonotype: A single base separates this from a much larger clone, so it may be a read error. V usage is TRBV20-1 and J usage is TRBJ1-4; 7 bases are a match to TRBD1. This CDR3 is built from 17 residues. The trim removed 6 bases at V and 9 bases at J, leaving 22 bases unmatched. CDR1 is DFQATT, CDR2 SNEGSKA, per germline (reference sequence). CDR3 in amino acids: CSAQQGGANGGYKKLFF. The CDR3 DNA reads TGCAGTGCCCAGCAAGGGGGCGCAAACGGCGGCTATAAAAAACTGTTTTTT.

The chain uses TRBV5-1 and TRBJ1-2; possible D gene TRBD1, 6 bases. V gave up 0 bases and J gave up 4 bases, with 16 bases separating them. Germline V gene data show CDR1 as SGHRS and CDR2 as YFSETQ. This CDR3 spans 16 amino acids. The CDR3 DNA reads as TGCGCCAGCAGCTTGGCTCCCGGACAGACCATCTATGGCTACACCTTC. Translation gives CASSLAPGQTIYGYTF.

This clonotype was found many times. The chain recombines TRBV7-2 with TRBJ1-1; D is ambiguous. The CDR3 covers 15 residues. Between the trimmed V and J ends, which lost 1 base and 7 bases, there was a span of 16 bases. CDR1 SGHTA and CDR2 FQGNSA come from the germline V gene. The CDR3 sequence: CASSLGALYVGEAFF. CDR3 sequence (DNA): TGTGCCAGCAGCTTAGGGGCCCTCTACGTAGGTGAAGCTTTCTTT.

Comment on this clonotype: An end of the junction does not agree with germline; a read error may underlie this. V gene TRBV20-1 combines with J gene TRBJ2-5; 7 positions agree with TRBD2. Per the germline V gene, CDR1 is DFQATT and CDR2 is SNEGSKA (reference sequence). The CDR3 runs to 16 residues. CDR3 in DNA: TGCTGTGCTAGAAGAGGGTCTAGCGGATTTCAAGAGACCCAGTACTTC. This encodes CCARRGSSGFQETQYF.

This clonotype was seen repeatedly, ten times or more. This chain uses TRBV5-1 with TRBJ2-7; D unresolved. The CDR3 is 13 amino acids. CDR1 and CDR2 (germline): SGHRS, YFSETQ. The CDR3 coding sequence is TGCGCCAGCAGCTTGGAAAGGTCCTCCGAGCAGTACGTC. Translated: CASSLERSSEQYV.

The CDR3 sequence: CASSGRGADTGELFF. The CDR3 DNA is TGTGCCAGCAGTGGAAGAGGGGCGGACACCGGGGAGCTGTTTTTT. The V call is TRBV2, the J call TRBJ2-2; possibly TRBD1 or TRBD2 for D (5 bases each). Trimming removed 4 bases from V and 3 bases from J, with 12 bases in between. Germline CDR1 SNHLY, CDR2 FYNNEI. The CDR3 totals 15 residues.

The V and J genes are TRBV7-2 and TRBJ2-3; a possible D gene is TRBD1 (5 bases). Germline loops: CDR1 SGHTA, CDR2 FQGNSA. This CDR3 region has 16 residues. Between the trimmed V and J ends, which lost 5 bases and 3 bases, there was a span of 18 bases. Here the CDR3 reads CASSVYRGSSTDTQYF. The CDR3 coding sequence is TGTGCCAGCAGCGTATATAGGGGTTCCTCGACAGATACGCAGTATTTT.

At least ten counts were recorded for this clonotype. The chain joins TRBV5-4 to TRBJ2-1; D call uncertain. Germline lookup yields CDR1 SGHNT and CDR2 YYREEE (reference sequence). V dropped 2 bases and J dropped 0 bases, with 12 bases sitting between them. CDR3 length: 16 amino acids. The DNA for the CDR3 is TGTGCCAGCAGCTTTCCCGAGCCGAGCTCCTACAATGAGCAGTTCTTC. Amino acid sequence: CASSFPEPSSYNEQFF. Using reference TRBV5-4 and TRBJ2-1 for the parts outside the CDR3, the full variable domain is ETGVTQSPTHLIKTRGQQVTLRCSSQSGHNTVSWYQQALGQGPQFIFQYYREEENGRGNFPPRFSGLQFPNYSSELNVNALELDDSALYLCASSFPEPSSYNEQFFGPGTRLTVL.